The clone carrying this TCR beta chain is medium-sized within its sample. Antigen unknown. Other DNA sequences from this sample encode an identical CDR3 as well. Not a single patient had been given any form of treatment at any point before undergoing thyroid surgery. This record comes from a study of metastatic and nonmetastatic thyroid tumors. Overall study context: Comparative analysis of repertoires was undertaken across blood and tumor or nodule tissue obtained from malignant and benign thyroid patients.

Per the original data handling: In papillary thyroid cancer, a distant-metastasis classifier was built using CDR3 differences across clinicopathological groups. Through MiXCR, TCRdb re-clonotyped the PCR reads. TCRdb, not the original authors, processed these V and J calls. The sample lists roughly 90,000 clones; about 16% were seen once. This CDR3 comprises 11 residues. V lost 3 bases to trimming and J lost 5 bases, with 5 bases between them. Regarding the study as a whole: Significantly greater TCR beta diversity was reportedly found in malignant thyroid tumors than in benign nodules (in blood and tumor).

The chain has TRBV12-3 or TRBV12-4 and TRBJ2-7; D not resolved. The sequence came from a female donor with papillary thyroid cancer or a benign thyroid nodule (not recorded which). Some clones in this sample may be carry-over from other donors' samples. Sample: blood. This CDR3 reads CASSLTHEQYF. The CDR3 DNA reads as TGTGCCAGCAGTTTGACCCACGAGCAGTACTTC.